A selection of T cell receptor beta chains follows, all from one sample in a study of blood T cell repertoires in COVID-19. Assay used: immunoSEQ multiplex PCR; TCRdb lists only in-frame clones, some missing. The table includes some 220,000 clones, 75% to 90% detected once. The sample consisted of PBMCs or T cells enriched from blood (not recorded which). The receptors were gathered from a woman between 18 and 29 years old in a cohort exposed to, infected with or recovered from COVID-19 (not recorded which). Both conserved end residues are part of each CDR3. The D gene is left open where the match is weak. The listing skips clone size in some rows; elsewhere it reads once, few, many or a size class.

d_gene	abundance	j_gene	v_gene	CDR3aa	CDR3nt
-	once	TRBJ1-1	TRBV19	CASSYPTGVTEAFF	TGTGCCAGTAGTTACCCGACAGGCGTCACTGAAGCTTTCTTT
-	-	TRBJ1-1	TRBV30	CAWTAGFPLAFF	TGTGCCTGGACCGCAGGCTTTCCGTTAGCTTTCTTT
TRBD1	-	TRBJ2-2	TRBV11-3	CASSSGGQGAVGELFF	TGTGCCAGCAGCTCAGGGGGACAGGGGGCGGTCGGGGAGCTGTTTTTT
-	-	TRBJ1-2	TRBV3-1/TRBV3-2	CASSQAFYRNYGYTF	TGTGCCAGCAGCCAAGCTTTCTACAGAAACTATGGCTACACCTTC
-	-	TRBJ2-1	TRBV28	CASSPLGRSFEFF	TGTGCCAGCAGCCCCCTGGGGAGGTCGTTTGAGTTCTTC
-	many	TRBJ2-5	TRBV13	CASSLYTRGETQYF	TGTGCCAGCAGCTTATACACCAGAGGGGAGACCCAGTACTTC
-	-	TRBJ2-3	TRBV2	CASSERTDTQYF	TGTGCCAGCAGTGAGAGGACAGATACGCAGTATTTT
TRBD1	-	TRBJ1-3	TRBV7-3	CASSSTGTGSGNTIYF	TGTGCCAGCAGCTCTACCGGGACAGGCTCTGGAAACACCATATATTTT
-	once	TRBJ1-1	TRBV28	CASSPPGHWEGEAFF	TGTGCCAGCAGTCCCCCGGGACACTGGGAGGGCGAAGCTTTCTTT
-	-	TRBJ2-3	TRBV7-9	CASSGPGAGYTDTQYF	TGTGCCAGCAGCGGACCGGGCGCGGGCTACACAGATACGCAGTATTTT
-	-	TRBJ2-3	TRBV4-1	CASSQPEAGAGDTQYF	TGCGCCAGCAGCCAACCGGAGGCGGGGGCCGGGGATACGCAGTATTTT
-	-	TRBJ2-1	TRBV9	CASSVDGGRGNEQFF	TGTGCCAGCAGCGTAGACGGGGGGCGAGGAAATGAGCAGTTCTTC
-	-	TRBJ2-1	TRBV5-1	CASSLAQKGDEQFF	TGCGCCAGCAGCTTGGCCCAAAAAGGGGATGAGCAGTTCTTC
TRBD1	-	TRBJ1-2	TRBV19	CASSIYSGTGAYGYTF	TGTGCCAGTAGTATATATAGCGGGACAGGGGCCTATGGCTACACCTTC
TRBD2	-	TRBJ2-7	TRBV27	CASKLAGPYEQYF	TGTGCCAGCAAACTAGCGGGACCCTACGAGCAGTACTTC
-	-	TRBJ1-1	TRBV27	CASSLNSPNTEAFF	TGTGCCAGCAGTTTAAACAGTCCGAACACTGAAGCTTTCTTT
-	-	TRBJ2-7	TRBV28	CASRNRDTFSYEQYF	TGTGCCAGCAGGAACCGGGACACCTTCTCCTACGAGCAGTACTTC
-	-	TRBJ1-1	TRBV5-1	CASSLTGQNTEAFF	TGCGCCAGCAGCTTGACAGGCCAGAACACTGAAGCTTTCTTT
-	-	TRBJ1-1	TRBV7-9	CASSLGTGSVRTEAFF	TGTGCCAGCAGCTTAGGCACAGGGAGTGTGAGAACTGAAGCTTTCTTT
-	once	TRBJ1-2	TRBV27	CASGLDKTTYGYTF	TGTGCCAGCGGTTTGGATAAGACTACCTATGGCTACACCTTC
TRBD2	-	TRBJ2-1	TRBV9	CASSNSGTSSNEQFF	TGTGCCAGCAGCAACTCCGGGACTAGCAGCAATGAGCAGTTCTTC
-	-	TRBJ1-2	TRBV24-1	CATSEVGRDGYTF	TGTGCCACCAGTGAAGTGGGGCGGGACGGCTACACCTTC
-	-	TRBJ2-2	TRBV28	CASSLQWQGGGNTGELFF	TGTGCCAGCAGTTTACAATGGCAAGGGGGGGGAAACACCGGGGAGCTGTTTTTT
-	once	TRBJ2-1	TRBV2	CASSEGSSLNEQFF	TGTGCCAGCAGTGAAGGGAGTAGCTTGAATGAGCAGTTCTTC
TRBD2	-	TRBJ2-1	TRBV6-5	CASSSASGGEQFF	TGTGCCAGCAGTTCGGCGAGCGGGGGTGAGCAGTTCTTC
TRBD1	-	TRBJ2-1	TRBV13	CASSLAGGWDRDFEQFF	TGTGCCAGCAGCTTAGCGGGTGGGTGGGACAGGGATTTTGAGCAGTTCTTC
TRBD1	-	TRBJ2-1	TRBV19	CASKNTGTGRDEQFF	TGTGCCAGTAAGAACACCGGGACAGGGCGCGATGAGCAGTTCTTC
TRBD1	-	TRBJ1-5	TRBV7-9	CASSFTGGGQPQHF	TGTGCCAGCAGCTTTACAGGGGGCGGTCAGCCCCAGCATTTT
TRBD2	-	TRBJ2-3	TRBV19	CASSKSSGSTDTQYF	TGTGCCAGTAGTAAATCTAGCGGTTCCACAGATACGCAGTATTTT
TRBD1	-	TRBJ1-1	TRBV10-3	CAIRGGQGEAFF	TGTGCCATCAGAGGGGGACAGGGAGAAGCTTTCTTT
-	-	TRBJ1-5	TRBV27	CASSPRGRGDQPQHF	TGTGCCAGCAGCCCGAGGGGCAGGGGAGATCAGCCCCAGCATTTT
-	-	TRBJ2-1	TRBV9	CASSVERVSPYNEQFF	TGTGCCAGCAGCGTAGAGCGAGTGAGCCCTTACAATGAGCAGTTCTTC
-	-	TRBJ1-5	TRBV18	CASSLTANSNQPQHF	TGTGCCAGCTCTTTGACAGCTAATAGCAATCAGCCCCAGCATTTT
TRBD1	-	TRBJ2-1	TRBV6-2/TRBV6-3	CASSLRGYHNEQFF	TGTGCCAGCAGTCTCAGGGGGTACCACAATGAGCAGTTCTTC
TRBD1	few	TRBJ1-1	TRBV19	CASISGGQVGTEAFF	TGTGCCAGTATTTCAGGGGGCCAGGTTGGCACTGAAGCTTTCTTT
-	-	TRBJ1-4	TRBV30	CAWSRDRWEEKLFF	TGTGCCTGGAGTAGAGACAGGTGGGAAGAAAAACTGTTTTTT
TRBD2	-	TRBJ2-1	TRBV5-5	CASSLELAGGGEQFF	TGTGCCAGCAGCTTGGAATTAGCGGGGGGTGGTGAGCAGTTCTTC
-	-	TRBJ1-1	TRBV3-1/TRBV3-2	CASSPQGRDTEAFF	TGTGCCAGCAGCCCCCAGGGGAGGGACACTGAAGCTTTCTTT
-	-	TRBJ2-7	TRBV19	CASSIGGESFYEQYF	TGTGCCAGTAGTATAGGGGGGGAATCCTTCTACGAGCAGTACTTC
TRBD1	-	TRBJ1-2	TRBV5-1	CASSSPGQGAIYGYTF	TGCGCCAGCAGCTCACCTGGGCAGGGGGCGATCTATGGCTACACCTTC
-	-	TRBJ2-5	TRBV5-8	CASGGRTTNQETQYF	TGTGCCAGCGGTGGCCGGACTACCAACCAAGAGACCCAGTACTTC
TRBD2	-	TRBJ2-2	TRBV27	CASSHPGGSGELFF	TGTGCCAGCAGCCACCCGGGGGGTTCCGGGGAGCTGTTTTTT
TRBD1	-	TRBJ1-1	TRBV3-1/TRBV3-2	CASSQDGGGGGSLNTEAFF	TGTGCCAGCAGCCAAGATGGGGGAGGAGGGGGCAGCTTGAACACTGAAGCTTTCTTT
TRBD1	-	TRBJ2-3	TRBV5-4	CASRPTGSPGGQYF	TGTGCCAGCAGACCGACAGGGTCGCCCGGAGGGCAGTATTTT
TRBD2	-	TRBJ2-1	TRBV24-1	CATSVSSGGPYGYNEQFF	TGTGCCACCAGTGTCTCGAGCGGGGGCCCCTACGGTTACAATGAGCAGTTCTTC
-	-	TRBJ1-2	TRBV5-1	CASSLSQGGDYGYTF	TGCGCCAGCAGCTTGTCGCAGGGAGGGGACTATGGCTACACCTTC
TRBD1	once	TRBJ1-1	TRBV2	CASRGQANTEAFF	TGTGCCAGCAGGGGACAGGCCAACACTGAAGCTTTCTTT
-	-	TRBJ2-7	TRBV6-5	CASSPLEGSYYEQYF	TGTGCCAGCAGCCCCCTGGAGGGCTCCTACTACGAGCAGTACTTC